Listed below are T cell receptor beta chains from one sample, sequenced in a study of PD-L1 blockade in urothelial cancer. This table comes from immunoSEQ multiplex PCR, and its TCRdb copy is limited to in-frame clones, with some not included. The data contain fewer than 60,000 clones, 84% of them singletons. The sequencing used PBMCs, collected around atezolizumab (anti-PD-L1) treatment. These TCRs come from a man aged 45-65 years with urothelial cancer. The CDR3 runs from the conserved cysteine through the conserved F or W.

CDR3,V,J
CASSNKAGWVDTQYF,TRBV14,TRBJ2-3
CASSQQRQMANYGYTF,TRBV4-1,TRBJ1-2
CASSLDLAGGLVHEQYF,TRBV11-2,TRBJ2-7
CASGQGAWNEQFF,TRBV6-4,TRBJ2-1
CASSETSGGYNEQFF,TRBV5-1,TRBJ2-1
CAWSGDRPYEQYF,TRBV30,TRBJ2-7
CASSLDRGGNQPQHF,TRBV7-2,TRBJ1-5
CASSHTSSREQYF,TRBV4-3,TRBJ2-7
CASSPDRVNQPQHF,TRBV7-4,TRBJ1-5
CASSLARSSYNEQFF,TRBV28,TRBJ2-1
CASSDRQGGTGELFF,TRBV6-1,TRBJ2-2
CASSYSGGSDGYTF,TRBV6-5,TRBJ1-2
CASMGGVDYEQYF,TRBV12-5,TRBJ2-7
CASSYQGASYEQYF,TRBV6-5,TRBJ2-7
CASSLDRVGSPLHF,TRBV7-3,TRBJ1-6
CASSDPGGGNSYEQYF,TRBV10-2,TRBJ2-7
CASSFGGNTEAFF,TRBV5-6,TRBJ1-1
CASSQIQSTDTQYF,TRBV4-1,TRBJ2-3
CASSQVTSGSTGELFF,TRBV4-3,TRBJ2-2
CAWILDRDYGYTF,TRBV30,TRBJ1-2
CASKNKGRRNYGYTF,TRBV27,TRBJ1-2
CAISAAVGPYEQYF,TRBV10-3,TRBJ2-7
CASSPVRDRVNTEAFF,TRBV9,TRBJ1-1
CASSYRGSYEQYF,TRBV6-5,TRBJ2-7
CASSQGGSGPADFAEQYF,TRBV4-3,TRBJ2-7
CASGLALVDTQYF,TRBV12-5,TRBJ2-3
CASSPGAETQYF,TRBV18,TRBJ2-5
CASSQAGYGYTF,TRBV7-9,TRBJ1-2
CASSRGQGITDTQYF,TRBV4-3,TRBJ2-3
CAISRDRAYEQYF,TRBV10-3,TRBJ2-7
CASSVDGLAGVKNIQYF,TRBV9,TRBJ2-4
CASRTTGGGYEQYF,TRBV19,TRBJ2-7
CASSPGLAGLGNSYEQYF,TRBV5-1,TRBJ2-7
CASSLSFYEQYF,TRBV5-6,TRBJ2-7
CASSIRTAYEQYF,TRBV19,TRBJ2-7
CASSGRVAGGLYEQYF,TRBV27,TRBJ2-7
CASSLTSGGNTDTQYF,TRBV27,TRBJ2-3
CASSLGDYEQYF,TRBV6-6,TRBJ2-7
CAISVTGGNTEAFF,TRBV10-3,TRBJ1-1
CASKRQRSYEQYF,TRBV6-5,TRBJ2-7
CASKKQGANEKLFF,TRBV7-2,TRBJ1-4
CASFGGINTEAFF,TRBV28,TRBJ1-1
CASRETGRNTEAFF,TRBV6-5,TRBJ1-1
CAISDGLSGGNNEQFF,TRBV10-3,TRBJ2-1
CASSHPGGLVTLEQFF,TRBV4-2,TRBJ2-1
CASSVTGQETQYF,TRBV19,TRBJ2-5
CASSLEDRTPRQYF,TRBV11-2,TRBJ2-7
CAIREGQGLGQPQHF,TRBV10-3,TRBJ1-5
CASSFTGGSNQPQHF,TRBV5-5,TRBJ1-5
CASSLMGVFTDTQYF,TRBV5-1,TRBJ2-3
CASRDRVGEKLFF,TRBV7-2,TRBJ1-4
CASSFGQGSNQPQHF,TRBV2,TRBJ1-5
CASSSGTAYSNQPQHF,TRBV6-5,TRBJ1-5
CASSTGSTGYTIYF,TRBV6-5,TRBJ1-3
CASSPRTGGNYEQYF,TRBV6-1,TRBJ2-7
CASSPQQGTQYF,TRBV7-3,TRBJ2-3
CASRGTGEANVLTF,TRBV6-1,TRBJ2-6
CASSVGQGKETQYF,TRBV9,TRBJ2-5